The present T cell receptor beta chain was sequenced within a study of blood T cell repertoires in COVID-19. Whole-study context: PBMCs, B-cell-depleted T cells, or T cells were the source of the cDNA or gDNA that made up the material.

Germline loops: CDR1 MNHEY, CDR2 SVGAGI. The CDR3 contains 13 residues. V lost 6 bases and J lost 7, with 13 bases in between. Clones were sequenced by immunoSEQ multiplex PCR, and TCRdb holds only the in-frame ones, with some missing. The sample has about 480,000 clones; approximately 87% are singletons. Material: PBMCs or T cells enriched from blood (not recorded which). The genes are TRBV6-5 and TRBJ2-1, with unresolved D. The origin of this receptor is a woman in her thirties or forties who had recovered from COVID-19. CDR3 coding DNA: TGTGCCAGCAGCCTCACGGTTTTAAATGAGCAGTTCTTC. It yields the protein CASSLTVLNEQFF.